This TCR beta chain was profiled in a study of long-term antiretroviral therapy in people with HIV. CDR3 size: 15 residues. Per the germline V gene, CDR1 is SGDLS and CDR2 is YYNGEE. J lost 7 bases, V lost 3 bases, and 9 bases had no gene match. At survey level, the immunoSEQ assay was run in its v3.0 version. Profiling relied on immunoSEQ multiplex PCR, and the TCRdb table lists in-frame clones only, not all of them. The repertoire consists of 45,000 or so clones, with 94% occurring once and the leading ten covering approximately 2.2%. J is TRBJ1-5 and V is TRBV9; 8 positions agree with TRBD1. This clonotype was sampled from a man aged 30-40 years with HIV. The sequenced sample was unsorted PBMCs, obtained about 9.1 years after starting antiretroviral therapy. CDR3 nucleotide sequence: TGTGCCAGCAGCGCCGAGACAGGGGACACCCAGCCCCAGCATTTT. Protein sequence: CASSAETGDTQPQHF.